The 9 T cell receptor beta chains below all came from one sample that was sequenced in a study of T-cell memory formation after mild COVID-19. From the 5' RACE reads, TCRdb called clonotypes with MiXCR, one entry per CDR3 protein. The data show 450,000 to 650,000 distinct CDR3 sequences, roughly 20% seen once. Sequences were obtained from PBMCs or a T cell subset sorted from them (not recorded which). The receptor set was obtained from an adult woman who had mild COVID-19 (a few samples of this study predate the infection). Cell type and time point are not known.

The chain combines TRBV12-3 or TRBV12-4 with TRBJ2-1, with TRBD2 matching over 8 bases. Germline trimming cut 3 bases from V and 6 bases from J; bases unmatched to any gene: 7. The length of the CDR3 is 15 residues. For the CDR3, the DNA is TGTGCCAGCAGTTTGGATGCGGGAGGAAGCAATGAGCAGTTCTTC. Amino acid sequence: CASSLDAGGSNEQFF.

The rearrangement joins TRBV2 to TRBJ1-3; the D is unclear. The CDR3 covers 12 residues. Germline V lookup: CDR1 SNHLY, CDR2 FYNNEI. The V gene lost 8 bases and the J gene lost 4 bases, with 9 bases spanning the gap. The CDR3 coding sequence is TGTGCCAGCCGAGGGCTAGGAAACACCATATATTTT. Translating it yields CASRGLGNTIYF.

This clonotype appeared a few times. The rearrangement joins TRBV29-1 to TRBJ2-1; the D is unclear. Germline V gene sequence: CDR1 SQVTM, CDR2 ANQGSEA. This CDR3 contains 13 residues. V lost 4 bases and J lost 0, with 7 bases in between. The chain's CDR3 is CSVAKSSYNEQFF. CDR3 nucleotides: TGCAGCGTTGCGAAAAGCTCCTACAATGAGCAGTTCTTC.

CDR3 amino acids: CASSPDPLVQRGYNEQFF. CDR3 in DNA: TGTGCCAGCAGTCCCGATCCACTCGTGCAGCGGGGGTACAATGAGCAGTTCTTC. The chain uses TRBV12-3 or TRBV12-4 and TRBJ2-1, with 8 nucleotides matching TRBD2. V was pared by 5 bases and J by 4 bases, with 16 bases of the junction left unmatched. The CDR3 has 18 residues.

The table lists this clonotype with a count of one. One end of the junction is discordant with germline, which a read error may explain. The chain recombines TRBV7-2 with TRBJ2-5; 12 bases match TRBD2. The CDR3 has 15 residues. The germline CDR1 and CDR2 sequences are SGHTA and FQGNSA. CDR3 in DNA: TGTGCCAGCAGCCTAGCGGGGGGGTACTGGGAGACCCAGTACTTC. It specifies CASSLAGGYWETQYF. Looking up the rest from reference TRBV7-2 and TRBJ2-5 gives the full variable domain: GAGVSQSPSNKVTEKGKDVELRCDPISGHTALYWYRQSLGQGLEFLIYFQGNSAPDKSGLPSDRFSAERTGGSVSTLTIQRTQQEDSAVYLCASSLAGGYWETQYFGPGTRLLVL.

Here the CDR3 DNA reads TGTGCCACCAGTGATCCAACAGGGCATCAGTACTTC. The encoded protein is CATSDPTGHQYF. The rearrangement links TRBV24-1 to TRBJ2-4; perhaps TRBD1 as D (6 bases). There are 12 residues in the CDR3. V was trimmed by 3 bases and J by 12 bases, leaving 11 bases between them. Per the germline V gene, CDR1 is KGHDR and CDR2 is SFDVKD.

This clonotype has only a few counts. The chain has TRBV6-2 or TRBV6-3 and TRBJ2-1; TRBD2 matches 13 bases. This CDR3 spans 14 amino acids. Germline V lookup: CDR1 MNHEY, CDR2 SVGEGT. The V gene end was trimmed by 6 bases and the J gene end by 6 bases; junction bases not matched to a gene: 2. The CDR3, as DNA: TGTGCCAGCAGGAGACTAGCGGGAGGCAATGAGCAGTTCTTC. Protein product: CASRRLAGGNEQFF.

This clonotype was found a few times. The V call is TRBV6-5, the J call TRBJ1-1; D call uncertain. Trimming removed 0 bases at V and 2 bases at J, with 13 bases between. The CDR3 sequence is 16 residues long. Germline V gives CDR1 MNHEY, CDR2 SVGAGI. CDR3 sequence (DNA): TGTGCCAGCAGTTACTCCCGGGCGGCGGGAAACACTGAAGCTTTCTTT. The encoded protein is CASSYSRAAGNTEAFF.

This clonotype was picked up a small number of times. This sequence joins TRBV18 and TRBJ2-7; 10 bases are shared with TRBD2. The V and J ends lost 2 bases and 0 bases, in that order; junction bases with no gene match: 4. From germline, CDR1 is KGHSH and CDR2 LQKENI. The CDR3 is made up of 16 amino acids. CDR3 bases: TGTGCCAGCTCACCAACTAGCGGGACCCCCTCCTACGAGCAGTACTTC. Encoded protein: CASSPTSGTPSYEQYF. Combining the CDR3 with reference TRBV18 and TRBJ2-7 gives the whole variable domain NAGVMQNPRHLVRRRGQEARLRCSPMKGHSHVYWYRQLPEEGLKFMVYLQKENIIDESGMPKERFSAEFPKEGPSILRIQQVVRGDSAAYFCASSPTSGTPSYEQYFGPGTRLTVT.